The rows below give T cell receptor beta chains drawn from one sample of a study of blood T cell repertoires in COVID-19. Here immunoSEQ multiplex PCR was the method, and the copy in TCRdb shows in-frame clones only, minus some. The data contain approximately 200,000 clones, less than 95% of them singletons. Sequencing used peripheral blood. The receptor set was obtained from a man aged 25-45 years with COVID-19, enrolled during active disease. Both conserved end residues are trimmed from each CDR3.

v_gene	j_gene	CDR3aa
TRBV7-9	TRBJ1-4	AIPPVPATNEKLF
TRBV6-5	TRBJ2-5	ASSYVAAGGQETQY
TRBV5-1	TRBJ2-7	ASSTGTGREQY
TRBV7-2	TRBJ1-2	ASSLGVVGQGGYT
TRBV6-5	TRBJ1-1	AGGAQPGEAF
TRBV7-9	TRBJ2-7	ASSLGTTGDSYEQY
TRBV19	TRBJ2-7	ASRLRGGASSYEQY
TRBV7-3	TRBJ2-1	ASSPGTGSNEQF
TRBV15	TRBJ2-7	ATSRTQNSYEQY
TRBV2	TRBJ1-2	ASRGQLNYGYT
TRBV5-1	TRBJ2-2	ASSFGSGDTGELF
TRBV6-5	TRBJ2-5	ASSYSGSQETQY
TRBV20-1	TRBJ2-7	SASSGHEQY